The entry below gives a single T cell receptor beta chain sequence along with its context. The data stem from a study of CD8 T cells in Susac syndrome. With random hexamers, reverse transcription was performed on about 0.45 to 1 ug of RNA. TCRdb recomputed calls from the immunoSEQ multiplex PCR reads with MiXCR, one row per CDR3 protein. This table holds 250,000 to 300,000 distinct CDR3 sequences, 70% to 90% found once. Germline assignment: CDR1 SQVTM and CDR2 ANQGSEA. The CDR3 loop spans 13 amino acids. Trimming removed 4 bases from V and 2 bases from J, with 12 bases in between. The sample comprised CD8+ T cells from PBMCs. The TCR sequence derives from a human donor with multiple sclerosis. The V call is TRBV29-1, the J call TRBJ2-7; TRBD1 might be the D (5 bases). The CDR3 DNA reads TGCAGCGTTGGGGGCGGCATTACCTACGAGCAGTACTTC. It encodes CSVGGGITYEQYF.